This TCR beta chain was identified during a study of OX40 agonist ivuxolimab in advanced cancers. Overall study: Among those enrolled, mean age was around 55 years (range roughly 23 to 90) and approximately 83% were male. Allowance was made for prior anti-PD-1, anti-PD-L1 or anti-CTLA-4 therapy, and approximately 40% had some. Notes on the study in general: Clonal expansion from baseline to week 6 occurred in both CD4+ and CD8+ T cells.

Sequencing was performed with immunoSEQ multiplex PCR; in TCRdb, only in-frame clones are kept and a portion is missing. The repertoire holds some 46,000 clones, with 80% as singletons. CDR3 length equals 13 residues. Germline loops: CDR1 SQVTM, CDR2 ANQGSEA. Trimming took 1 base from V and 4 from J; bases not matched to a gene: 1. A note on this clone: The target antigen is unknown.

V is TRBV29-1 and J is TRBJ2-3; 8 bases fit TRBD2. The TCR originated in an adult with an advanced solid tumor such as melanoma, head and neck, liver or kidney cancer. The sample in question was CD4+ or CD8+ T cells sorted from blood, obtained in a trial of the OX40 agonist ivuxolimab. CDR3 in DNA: TGCAGCGTTGAAGCGGGGGGGTCAGATACGCAGTATTTT. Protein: CSVEAGGSDTQYF.